This paragraph covers one T cell receptor (beta chain) sequence. This record comes from a study of graft-versus-host responses after intestinal transplantation. Method: immunoSEQ multiplex PCR; TCRdb's copy keeps in-frame clones and lacks some. This table holds 21,000 or so clones, 55% to 70% found once. The CDR3 extends over 13 amino acids. Germline loops: CDR1 MNHEY, CDR2 SVGAGI. The V and J ends lost 5 bases and 4 bases respectively, with 12 bases between them. This TCR came from a human patient who received an intestinal transplant. The sample consisted of alloreactive CD4+ T cells from a mixed lymphocyte reaction culture, taken before intestinal transplant. Subset of the sample: CFSE-low proliferating T cells sorted from roughly six-day pre-transplant mixed lymphocyte reaction (GvH or HvG direction). The chain links TRBV6-5 to TRBJ2-7; D might be TRBD2 (5 bases). The chain's CDR3 is CASSARSAYEQYF. The CDR3 coding sequence is TGTGCCAGCAGTGCTCGTAGCGCATACGAGCAGTACTTC.